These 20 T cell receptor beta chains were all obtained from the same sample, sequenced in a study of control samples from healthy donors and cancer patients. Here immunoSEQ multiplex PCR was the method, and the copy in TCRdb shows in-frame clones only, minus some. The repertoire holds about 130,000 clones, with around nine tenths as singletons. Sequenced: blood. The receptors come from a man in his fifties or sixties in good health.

For the CDR3, the DNA is TGTGCCAGCAGTGAATCCTACAATGAGCAGTTCTTC. It is translated as CASSESYNEQFF. The chain recombines TRBV6-1 with TRBJ2-1; the D is unclear. V lost 2 bases, J lost 1 base, and 0 bases lay in between. The germline V gene encodes CDR1 MNHNS and CDR2 SASEGT. The length of the CDR3 is 12 residues.

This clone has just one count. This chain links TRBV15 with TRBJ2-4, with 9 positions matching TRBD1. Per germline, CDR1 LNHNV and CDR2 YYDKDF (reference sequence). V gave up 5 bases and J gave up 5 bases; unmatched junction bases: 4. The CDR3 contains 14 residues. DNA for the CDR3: TGTGCCACCAGCCCTCGGACAGGGGAAAACATTCAGTACTTC. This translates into CATSPRTGENIQYF.

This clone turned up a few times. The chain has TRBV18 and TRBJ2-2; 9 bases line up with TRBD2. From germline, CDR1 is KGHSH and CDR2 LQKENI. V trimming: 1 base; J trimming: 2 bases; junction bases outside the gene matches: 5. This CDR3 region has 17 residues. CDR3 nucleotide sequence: TGTGCCAGCTCACCACTAGCGGGGGCCTCAAACACCGGGGAGCTGTTTTTT. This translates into CASSPLAGASNTGELFF. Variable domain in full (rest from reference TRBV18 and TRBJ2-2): NAGVMQNPRHLVRRRGQEARLRCSPMKGHSHVYWYRQLPEEGLKFMVYLQKENIIDESGMPKERFSAEFPKEGPSILRIQQVVRGDSAAYFCASSPLAGASNTGELFFGEGSRLTVL.

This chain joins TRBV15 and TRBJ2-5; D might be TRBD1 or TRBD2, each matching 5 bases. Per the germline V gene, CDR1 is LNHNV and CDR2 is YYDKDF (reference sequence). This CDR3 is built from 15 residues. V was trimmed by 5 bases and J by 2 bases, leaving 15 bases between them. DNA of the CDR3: TGTGCCACCAGCGGAGCAGGGACCAGGCAAGAGACCCAGTACTTC. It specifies CATSGAGTRQETQYF.

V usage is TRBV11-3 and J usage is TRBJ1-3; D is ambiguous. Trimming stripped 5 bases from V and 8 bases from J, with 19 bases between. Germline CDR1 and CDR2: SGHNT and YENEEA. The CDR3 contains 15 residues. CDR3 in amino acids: CASSPRLSPVDTIYF. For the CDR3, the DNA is TGTGCCAGCAGCCCGCGGCTTTCCCCGGTGGACACCATATATTTT.

CDR3 sequence reads: CASSLAGTNTGELFF. The DNA for the CDR3 is TGTGCCAGCAGCTTGGCCGGCACGAACACCGGGGAGCTGTTTTTT. V is TRBV7-2 and J is TRBJ2-2; D gene uncertain. V was clipped by 3 bases and J by 0 bases, with 8 bases between them. CDR3 length: 15 residues. Germline lookup yields CDR1 SGHTA and CDR2 FQGNSA.

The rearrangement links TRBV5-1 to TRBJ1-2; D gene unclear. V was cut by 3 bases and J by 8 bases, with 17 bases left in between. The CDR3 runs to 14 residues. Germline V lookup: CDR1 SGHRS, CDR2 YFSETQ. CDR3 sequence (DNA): TGCGCCAGCAGCTCCAACCAACCGGGGAGCGGCTACACCTTC. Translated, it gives CASSSNQPGSGYTF.

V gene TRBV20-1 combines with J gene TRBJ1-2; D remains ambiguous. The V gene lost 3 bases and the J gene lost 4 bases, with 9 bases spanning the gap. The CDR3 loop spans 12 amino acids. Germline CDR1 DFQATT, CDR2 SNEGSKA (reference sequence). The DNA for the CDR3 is TGCAGTGCTAGTAAGGAGTCCTATGGCTACACCTTC. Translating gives CSASKESYGYTF.

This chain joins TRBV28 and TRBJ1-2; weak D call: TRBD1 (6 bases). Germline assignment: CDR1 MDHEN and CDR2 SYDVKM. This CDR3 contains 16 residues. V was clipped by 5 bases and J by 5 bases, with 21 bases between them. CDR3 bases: TGTGCCAGCAGTCCAATTGGACAGTCCGCTTTGTATGGCTACACCTTC. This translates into CASSPIGQSALYGYTF.

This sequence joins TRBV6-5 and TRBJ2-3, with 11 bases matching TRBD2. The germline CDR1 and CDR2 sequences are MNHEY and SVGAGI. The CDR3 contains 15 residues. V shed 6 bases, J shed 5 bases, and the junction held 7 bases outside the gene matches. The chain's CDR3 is CASRLSGGAEDTQYF. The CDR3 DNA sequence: TGTGCCAGCAGACTTAGCGGGGGGGCGGAAGATACGCAGTATTTT.

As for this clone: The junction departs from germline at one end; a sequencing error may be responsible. This chain's CDR3 is CASSRTRGSETQYF. DNA of the CDR3: TGTGCTAGCAGCCGCACCAGGGGGTCAGAGACCCAGTACTTC. The chain recombines TRBV7-7 with TRBJ2-5; 7 bases fit TRBD1. Germline-derived CDR1 and CDR2 are SSHAT and FNYEAQ (reference sequence). This CDR3 is 14 amino acids long.

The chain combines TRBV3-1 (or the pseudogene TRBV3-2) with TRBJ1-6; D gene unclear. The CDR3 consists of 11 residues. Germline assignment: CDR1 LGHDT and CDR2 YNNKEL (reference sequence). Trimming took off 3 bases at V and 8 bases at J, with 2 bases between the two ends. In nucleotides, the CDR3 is TGTGCCAGCAGCCAGGATTCACCCCTCCACTTT. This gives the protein CASSQDSPLHF.

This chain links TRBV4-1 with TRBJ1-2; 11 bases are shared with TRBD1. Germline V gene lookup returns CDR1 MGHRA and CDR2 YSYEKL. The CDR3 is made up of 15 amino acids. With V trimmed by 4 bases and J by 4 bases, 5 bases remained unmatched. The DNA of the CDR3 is TGCGCCAGCAGCCCTGGACAGGGGGCCGGCTATGGCTACACCTTC. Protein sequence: CASSPGQGAGYGYTF.

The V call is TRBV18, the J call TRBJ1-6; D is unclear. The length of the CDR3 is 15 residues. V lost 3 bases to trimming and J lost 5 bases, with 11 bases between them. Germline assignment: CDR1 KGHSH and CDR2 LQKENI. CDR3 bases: TGTGCCAGCTCACCTCGAGACAAAAATAATTCACCCCTCCACTTT. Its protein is CASSPRDKNNSPLHF.

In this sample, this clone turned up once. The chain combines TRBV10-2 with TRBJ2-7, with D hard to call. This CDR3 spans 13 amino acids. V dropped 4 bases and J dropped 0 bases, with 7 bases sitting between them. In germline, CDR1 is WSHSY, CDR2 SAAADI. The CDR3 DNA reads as TGCGCCAGCAGTGGGGGTTTCTCCTACGAGCAGTACTTC. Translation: CASSGGFSYEQYF.

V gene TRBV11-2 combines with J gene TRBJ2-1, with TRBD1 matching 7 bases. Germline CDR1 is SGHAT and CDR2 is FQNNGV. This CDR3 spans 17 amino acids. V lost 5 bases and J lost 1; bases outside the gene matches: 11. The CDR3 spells CASSRVQGTVSYNEQFF. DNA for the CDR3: TGTGCCAGCAGCCGAGTACAAGGGACAGTTTCCTACAATGAGCAGTTCTTC. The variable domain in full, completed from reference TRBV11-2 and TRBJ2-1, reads EAGVAQSPRYKIIEKRQSVAFWCNPISGHATLYWYQQILGQGPKLLIQFQNNGVVDDSQLPKDRFSAERLKGVDSTLKIQPAKLEDSAVYLCASSRVQGTVSYNEQFFGPGTRLTVL.

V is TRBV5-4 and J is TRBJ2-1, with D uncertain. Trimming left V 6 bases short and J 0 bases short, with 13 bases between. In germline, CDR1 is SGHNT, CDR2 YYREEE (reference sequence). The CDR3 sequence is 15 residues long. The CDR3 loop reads CASTAGTSSYNEQFF. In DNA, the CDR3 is TGTGCCAGCACAGCAGGCACGAGCTCCTACAATGAGCAGTTCTTC.

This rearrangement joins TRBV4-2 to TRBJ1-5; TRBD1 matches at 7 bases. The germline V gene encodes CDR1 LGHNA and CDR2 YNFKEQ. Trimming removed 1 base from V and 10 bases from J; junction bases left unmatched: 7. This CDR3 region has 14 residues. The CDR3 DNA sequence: TGTGCCAGCAGCCAAGGACAGGGTTCCACTCCCCAGCATTTT. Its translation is CASSQGQGSTPQHF.

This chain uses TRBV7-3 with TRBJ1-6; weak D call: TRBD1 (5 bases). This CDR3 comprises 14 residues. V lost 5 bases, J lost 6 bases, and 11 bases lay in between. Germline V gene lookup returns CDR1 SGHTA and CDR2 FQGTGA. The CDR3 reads CASSEGRGNSPLHF. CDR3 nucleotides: TGTGCCAGCAGCGAAGGGAGGGGTAATTCACCCCTCCACTTT.

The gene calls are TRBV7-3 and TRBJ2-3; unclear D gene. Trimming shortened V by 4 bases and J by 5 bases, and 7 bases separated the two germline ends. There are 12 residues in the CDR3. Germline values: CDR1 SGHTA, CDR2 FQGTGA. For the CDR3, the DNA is TGTGCCAGCAGCTCTGATCTAGATACGCAGTATTTT. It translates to CASSSDLDTQYF. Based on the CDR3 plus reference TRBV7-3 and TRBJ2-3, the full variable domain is GAGVSQTPSNKVTEKGKYVELRCDPISGHTALYWYRQSLGQGPEFLIYFQGTGAADDSGLPNDRFFAVRPEGSVSTLKIQRTERGDSAVYLCASSSDLDTQYFGPGTRLTVL.